Listed here are 21 T cell receptor beta chains from one sample, sequenced in a study of neoadjuvant anti-PD-1 for oral cavity cancer. Only in-frame clones appear in the TCRdb table, and some are missing; sequencing was by immunoSEQ multiplex PCR. The table shows 8,000 or so clones, with around 70% occurring only once. Noted time point: after neoadjuvant nivolumab, at surgical resection. The specimen was PBMCs, collected after nivolumab (anti-PD-1) treatment. The receptors stem from a person between 40 and 80 years old with oral cavity squamous cell carcinoma.

The CDR3 nucleotides are TGTGCCAGCAGCTTAGTTCTTGGTGGACGAGAGACCCAGTACTTC. Protein: CASSLVLGGRETQYF. The chain links TRBV7-2 to TRBJ2-5; D remains unclear. V lost 1 base and J 4 bases, leaving 13 bases between the germline ends. The germline CDR1 and CDR2 sequences are SGHTA and FQGNSA. The CDR3 has 15 amino acids.

This clone was recorded once. This CDR3 reads CASSLGSSGNTIYF. DNA for the CDR3: TGCGCCAGCAGCTTGGGTTCCTCTGGAAACACCATATATTTT. The chain joins TRBV5-1 to TRBJ1-3; D is uncertain. The CDR3 length is 14 residues. The germline V and J ends were trimmed by 0 bases and 0 bases, with 4 bases remaining between them. The germline V gene encodes CDR1 SGHRS and CDR2 YFSETQ.

This clone has a single count. The genes are TRBV4-3 and TRBJ1-3; no reliable D call. The V gene's germline CDR1 is LGHNA and CDR2 YSLEER. The germline V and J ends were trimmed by 7 bases and 0 bases, with 16 bases remaining between them. The CDR3 extends over 16 amino acids. The CDR3 spells CASTEQLTLSGNTIYF. CDR3 coding DNA: TGCGCCAGCACCGAACAACTCACCCTCTCTGGAAACACCATATATTTT.

CDR3 region: CASSNARDRVHNTGELFF. The CDR3 DNA reads TGTGCCAGCAGCAACGCCCGGGACAGGGTTCATAACACCGGGGAGCTGTTTTTT. The chain is built from TRBV21-1 and TRBJ2-2; no check of the table's D call, TRBD1, against the DNA was made. TRBV21-1 counts as a pseudogene. The CDR3 consists of 18 residues.

The chain links TRBV4-1 to TRBJ2-3; 10 nucleotides match TRBD2. Per germline, CDR1 MGHRA and CDR2 YSYEKL. The CDR3 sequence is 16 residues long. Trimming took 0 bases from V and 6 from J; bases not matched to a gene: 6. Here the CDR3 DNA reads TGCGCCAGCAGCCAAGATGGGCTAGCGGGGGTGGATACGCAGTATTTT. Protein sequence: CASSQDGLAGVDTQYF.

CDR3 loop: CATSREQGIITEAFF. CDR3 sequence (DNA): TGTGCCACCAGCAGGGAACAGGGGATCATTACTGAAGCTTTCTTT. The rearrangement joins TRBV15 to TRBJ1-1, with TRBD1 matching 7 bases. Germline V gives CDR1 LNHNV, CDR2 YYDKDF (reference sequence). The CDR3 consists of 15 residues. V lost 3 bases, J lost 5 bases, and 9 bases stayed unmatched.

The chain joins TRBV9 to TRBJ2-1, with D possibly matching TRBD2 (7 bases). V lost 3 bases and J lost 8, with 30 bases in between. This CDR3 has 19 amino acids. CDR1 is SGDLS and CDR2 is YYNGEE in the germline V gene. The CDR3 here is CASSAGGRLRIGIQDEQFF. DNA of the CDR3: TGTGCCAGCAGCGCGGGGGGCCGCTTAAGAATAGGGATACAGGATGAGCAGTTCTTC.

V gene TRBV7-2 combines with J gene TRBJ1-6; TRBD1 aligns across 9 bases. The germline V gene has CDR1 SGHTA and CDR2 FQGNSA. The trim removed 10 bases at V and 10 bases at J, leaving 8 bases unmatched. This CDR3 comprises 13 residues. The CDR3 DNA follows: TGTGCCACCCGGGACAGGGTGGGCTCACCCCTCCACTTT. Its protein product is CATRDRVGSPLHF.

This rearrangement joins TRBV7-2 to TRBJ1-2; D perhaps matches TRBD1 (6 bases). The CDR3 covers 15 residues. From germline, CDR1 is SGHTA and CDR2 FQGNSA. Trimming removed 5 bases from V and 2 bases from J, with 15 bases in between. The CDR3 here is CASSPSGQINYGYTF. For the CDR3, the DNA is TGTGCCAGCAGCCCCTCTGGACAGATAAACTATGGCTACACCTTC.

The chain has TRBV5-6 and TRBJ2-1; D is possibly TRBD2 (6 bases). CDR3 length equals 14 residues. V shed 2 bases and J shed 6 bases, with 12 bases lying between them. Germline V lookup: CDR1 SGHDT, CDR2 YYEEEE. CDR3 sequence reads: CASSFGAGSNEQFF. In nucleotides, the CDR3 is TGTGCCAGCAGCTTTGGGGCGGGGAGCAATGAGCAGTTCTTC. Variable domain in full (rest from reference TRBV5-6 and TRBJ2-1): DAGVTQSPTHLIKTRGQQVTLRCSPKSGHDTVSWYQQALGQGPQFIFQYYEEEERQRGNFPDRFSGHQFPNYSSELNVNALLLGDSALYLCASSFGAGSNEQFFGPGTRLTVL.

The gene calls are TRBV10-3 and TRBJ1-1; 10 nucleotides line up with TRBD1. Germline CDR1 reads ENHRY; CDR2 reads SYGVKD. Trimming cost V 0 bases and J 1 base; bases outside gene matches: 11. The CDR3 is 19 residues long. The CDR3 sequence is CAISESVIGQGGENTEAFF. CDR3 bases: TGTGCCATCAGTGAGTCAGTTATAGGACAGGGGGGAGAGAACACTGAAGCTTTCTTT.

The rearrangement uses TRBV5-1 and TRBJ2-3; 13 bases line up with TRBD2. From germline, CDR1 is SGHRS and CDR2 YFSETQ. This CDR3 region has 18 residues. V was clipped by 0 bases and J by 6 bases; unmatched bases: 10. CDR3 loop: CASSLGTSGGAGGDTQYF. The CDR3 DNA follows: TGCGCCAGCAGCTTGGGGACTAGCGGGGGCGCTGGGGGTGATACGCAGTATTTT.

The chain recombines TRBV6-5 with TRBJ2-2; D is tentatively TRBD1 or TRBD2 (5 bases each). CDR1 is MNHEY and CDR2 is SVGAGI in the germline V gene. The CDR3 length is 11 residues. V was pared by 11 bases and J by 4 bases, with 8 bases between. The CDR3 DNA reads TGTGCCGTTGGGGGCACCGGGGAGCTGTTTTTT. Encoded protein: CAVGGTGELFF.

This clone came up once. The gene calls are TRBV19 and TRBJ2-7; 10 bases line up with TRBD1. V dropped 3 bases and J dropped 4; count of bases not matched to a gene: 9. This CDR3 has 16 amino acids. Germline CDR1 and CDR2: LNHDA and SQIVND (reference sequence). This CDR3 is CASSISDRGKRYEQYF. CDR3 nucleotide sequence: TGTGCCAGTAGTATTTCGGACAGGGGGAAAAGGTACGAGCAGTACTTC.

The V call is TRBV2, the J call TRBJ2-3; tentatively, D is TRBD1 (8 bases). In germline, CDR1 is SNHLY, CDR2 FYNNEI. The CDR3 has 13 residues. Trimming stripped 8 bases from V and 6 bases from J, with 15 bases between. The CDR3 reads CASHLQGGDTQYF. DNA for the CDR3: TGTGCCAGCCACCTACAGGGGGGGGATACGCAGTATTTT.

The genes are TRBV9 and TRBJ1-2, with D perhaps matching TRBD1 (5 bases). The ends were cut back, 0 bases at V and 0 bases at J, with 9 bases in the middle. Germline V gene sequence: CDR1 SGDLS, CDR2 YYNGEE. This CDR3 has 15 amino acids. CDR3 loop: CASSVGDGANYGYTF. CDR3 sequence (DNA): TGTGCCAGCAGCGTAGGGGACGGAGCTAACTATGGCTACACCTTC. The full variable domain, its missing parts supplied by reference TRBV9 and TRBJ1-2, is DSGVTQTPKHLITATGQRVTLRCSPRSGDLSVYWYQQSLDQGLQFLIQYYNGEERAKGNILERFSAQQFPDLHSELNLSSLELGDSALYFCASSVGDGANYGYTFGSGTRLTVV.

CDR3 coding DNA: TGTGCCAGCAGCTTGGCCCCGACAGGGGATCAGCCCCAGCATTTT. Translated, it gives CASSLAPTGDQPQHF. J is TRBJ1-5 and V is TRBV5-4; 8 bases are a match to TRBD1. Germline assignment: CDR1 SGHNT and CDR2 YYREEE (reference sequence). CDR3 length equals 15 residues. J was trimmed by 5 bases and V by 0 bases; bases with no gene match: 4.

The V call is TRBV6-5, the J call TRBJ2-7; D is perhaps TRBD1 or TRBD2 (6 bases each). The CDR3 runs to 15 residues. In germline, CDR1 is MNHEY, CDR2 SVGAGI. V lost 5 bases, J lost 0 bases, and 14 bases lay in between. CDR3 in amino acids: CASSRGTPSSYEQYF. Here the CDR3 DNA reads TGTGCCAGCAGTCGCGGGACACCTTCCTCCTACGAGCAGTACTTC.

The chain has TRBV5-1 and TRBJ2-3; TRBD2 aligns across 13 bases. The germline V gene encodes CDR1 SGHRS and CDR2 YFSETQ. This CDR3 region has 15 residues. V lost 3 bases, J lost 7 bases, and 5 bases stayed unmatched. The CDR3, as DNA: TGCGCCAGCAGCTCCGGACTAGCGGGGGAAAATACGCAGTATTTT. Amino acids: CASSSGLAGENTQYF.

The sample holds one count of this clone. The chain links TRBV6-5 to TRBJ2-7, with 10 bases matching TRBD2. The CDR3 loop spans 14 amino acids. J was trimmed by 2 bases and V by 4 bases; bases with no gene match: 2. Germline V gene sequence: CDR1 MNHEY, CDR2 SVGAGI. The CDR3 region is CASSWTSGPYEQYF. Written as DNA, the CDR3 is TGTGCCAGCAGTTGGACTAGCGGACCCTACGAGCAGTACTTC.

V and J are TRBV15 and TRBJ1-5, with D perhaps matching TRBD1 (5 bases). Trimming shortened V by 2 bases and J by 2 bases, and 13 bases separated the two germline ends. This CDR3 has 16 residues. The germline V gene has CDR1 LNHNV and CDR2 YYDKDF (reference sequence). The CDR3, as DNA: TGTGCCACCAGCAGACGACCTCAGGGAGGCAATCAGCCCCAGCATTTT. Translated, it gives CATSRRPQGGNQPQHF.